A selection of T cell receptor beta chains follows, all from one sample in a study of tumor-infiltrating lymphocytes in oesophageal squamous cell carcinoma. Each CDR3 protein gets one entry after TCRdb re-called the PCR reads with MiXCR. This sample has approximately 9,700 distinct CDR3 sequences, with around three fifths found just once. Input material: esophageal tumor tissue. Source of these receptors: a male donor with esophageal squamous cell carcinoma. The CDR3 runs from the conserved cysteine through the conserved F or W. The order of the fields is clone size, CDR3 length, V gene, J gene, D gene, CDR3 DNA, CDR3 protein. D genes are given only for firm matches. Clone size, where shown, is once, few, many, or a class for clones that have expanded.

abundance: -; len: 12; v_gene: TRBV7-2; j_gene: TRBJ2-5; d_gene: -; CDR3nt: TGTGCCAGCAGCCCATACGGCAGTGAGCAGTACTTC; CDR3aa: CASSPYGSEQYF
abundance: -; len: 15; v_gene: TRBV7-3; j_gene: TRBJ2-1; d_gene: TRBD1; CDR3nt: TGTGCCAGCAGCTTACCCGGGACAGGTCACAATGAGCAGTTCTTC; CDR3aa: CASSLPGTGHNEQFF
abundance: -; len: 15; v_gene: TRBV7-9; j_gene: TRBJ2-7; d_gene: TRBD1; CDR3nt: TGTGCCAGCAGCGGACGATCCAGGGGGCTCTACGAGCAGTACTTC; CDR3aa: CASSGRSRGLYEQYF
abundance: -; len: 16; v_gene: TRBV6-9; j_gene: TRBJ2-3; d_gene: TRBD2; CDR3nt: TGTGCCAGCAGTTACCCGGGACTAGCGGTCACAGATACGCAGTATTTT; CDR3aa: CASSYPGLAVTDTQYF
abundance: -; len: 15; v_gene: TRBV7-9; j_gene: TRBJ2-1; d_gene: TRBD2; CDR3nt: TGTGCCAGCAGCCCACTAGCGGGAGGATACAATGAGCAGTTCTTC; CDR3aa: CASSPLAGGYNEQFF
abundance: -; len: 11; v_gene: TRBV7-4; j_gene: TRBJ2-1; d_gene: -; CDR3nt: TGTGCCAGCACCCCCCAGGATGAGCAGTTCTTC; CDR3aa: CASTPQDEQFF
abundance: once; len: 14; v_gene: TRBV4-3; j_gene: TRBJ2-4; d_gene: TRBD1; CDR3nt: TGCGCCAGCAGCCAAGGGACAGGGTACAATGAGCAGTACTTC; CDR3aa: CASSQGTGYNEQYF
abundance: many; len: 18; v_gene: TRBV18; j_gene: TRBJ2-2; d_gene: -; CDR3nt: TGTGCCAGCTCACCATTTTTCGGCCCCATCGAAGCCACCGGGGAGCTGTTTTTT; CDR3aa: CASSPFFGPIEATGELFF
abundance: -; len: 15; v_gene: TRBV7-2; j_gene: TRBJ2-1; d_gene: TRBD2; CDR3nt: TGTGCCAGCAGCTTACTTAGCGGGGGTTGGGATGAGCAGTTCTTC; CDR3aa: CASSLLSGGWDEQFF
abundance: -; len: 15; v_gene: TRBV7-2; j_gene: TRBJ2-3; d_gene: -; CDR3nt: TGTGCCAGCAGCTTTAGTGCTAGTCTCCCAGATACGCAGTATTTT; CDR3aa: CASSFSASLPDTQYF
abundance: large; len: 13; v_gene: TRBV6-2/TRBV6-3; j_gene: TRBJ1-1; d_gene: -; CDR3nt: TGTGCCAGCAGTTACTCGAACAGGCCTGAAGCTTTCTTT; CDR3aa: CASSYSNRPEAFF
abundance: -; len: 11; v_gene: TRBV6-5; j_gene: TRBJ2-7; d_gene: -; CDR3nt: TGTGCCAGTCGAAAGGGCAATGAGCAGTACTTC; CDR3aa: CASRKGNEQYF
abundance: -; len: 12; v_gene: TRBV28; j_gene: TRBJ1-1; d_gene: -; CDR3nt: TGTGCCAGCAGCATCGTGGGGGGGGAAGCTTTCTTT; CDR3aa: CASSIVGGEAFF
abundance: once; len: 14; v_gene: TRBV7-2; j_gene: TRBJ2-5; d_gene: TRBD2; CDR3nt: TGTGCCAGCACCTTAGCGGGGGATCGAGAGACCCAGTACTTC; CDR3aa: CASTLAGDRETQYF
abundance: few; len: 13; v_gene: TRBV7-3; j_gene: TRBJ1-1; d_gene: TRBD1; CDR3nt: TGTGCCAGCAGCTTAGCCAGGGGGTCTGAAGCTTTCTTT; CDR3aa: CASSLARGSEAFF
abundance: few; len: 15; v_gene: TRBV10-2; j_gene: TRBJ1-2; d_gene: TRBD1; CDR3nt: TGCGCCAGCAAAAAACAGGGGGCGCGGGGCTATGGCTACACCTTC; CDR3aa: CASKKQGARGYGYTF
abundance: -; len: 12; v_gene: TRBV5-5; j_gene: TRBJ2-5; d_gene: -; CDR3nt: TGTGCCAGCAGCTGGGACGAGGAGACCCAGTACTTC; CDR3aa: CASSWDEETQYF
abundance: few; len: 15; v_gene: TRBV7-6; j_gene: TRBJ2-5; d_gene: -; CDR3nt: TGTGCCAGCAGCTTAGCGCTTGCACGACAAGAGACCCAGTACTTC; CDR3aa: CASSLALARQETQYF
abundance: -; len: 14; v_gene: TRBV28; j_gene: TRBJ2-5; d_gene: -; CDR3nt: TGTGCCAGCAGTCTGTATTGGGCGGGGGAGACCCAGTACTTC; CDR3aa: CASSLYWAGETQYF
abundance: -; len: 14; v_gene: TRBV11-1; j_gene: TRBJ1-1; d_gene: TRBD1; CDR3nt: TGTGCCAGCAGCTCGCGACAGGGGGACACTGAAGCTTTCTTT; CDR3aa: CASSSRQGDTEAFF